The 29 T cell receptor beta chains below all came from one sample that was sequenced in a study of molecular identifiers for immune sequencing clone quantification. Via MiXCR, TCRdb re-called the PCR reads, giving one row per CDR3 protein. The data show 490,000 or so distinct CDR3 sequences, less than 30% seen once. Sequenced: naive CD8+ T cells from blood, with Jurkat cell RNA spiked in. Subset denoted: FACS-sorted CD8+CD4-CCR7+CD45RA+ naive T cells. Receptors were obtained from a human donor in good health. Some libraries in this study had Jurkat cell RNA spiked in.

Only one count was recorded for this clonotype. This may be a read error: a much more frequent sequence differs by one nucleotide. The J gene is TRBJ1-5, the V gene TRBV27, with D perhaps matching TRBD1 (5 bases). There are 19 residues in the CDR3. V was trimmed by 3 bases and J by 1 base, leaving 22 bases between them. The V gene's germline CDR1 is MNHEY and CDR2 SMNVEV (reference sequence). CDR3 region: CASSFIVSGGSMSNQPQHF. The DNA for the CDR3 is TGTGCCAGCAGTTTTATTGTTTCTGGGGGGTCTATGAGCAATCAGCCCCAGCATTTT.

The chain carries TRBV20-1 and TRBJ2-5; 7 nucleotides match TRBD2. Trimming removed 1 base from V and 1 base from J; junction bases left unmatched: 3. This CDR3 spans 14 amino acids. Germline V CDR1 and CDR2: DFQATT, SNEGSKA (reference sequence). This chain's CDR3 is CSARGGGGQETQYF. CDR3 bases: TGCAGTGCTAGAGGGGGCGGGGGCCAAGAGACCCAGTACTTC.

The J gene is TRBJ2-1, the V gene TRBV6-2 or TRBV6-3; D not resolved. The germline V and J ends were trimmed by 6 bases and 0 bases, with 15 bases remaining between them. The CDR3 is made up of 16 amino acids. Germline assignment: CDR1 MNHEY and CDR2 SVGEGT. CDR3 residues: CASRPRTESSYNEQFF. The DNA for the CDR3 is TGTGCCAGCAGACCCCGGACGGAGAGCTCCTACAATGAGCAGTTCTTC.

The table lists this clonotype with many counts. The V and J genes are TRBV29-1 and TRBJ2-2; D gene unclear. This CDR3 region has 13 residues. The germline gives CDR1 SQVTM, CDR2 ANQGSEA. Trimming stripped 4 bases from V and 3 bases from J, with 9 bases between. As DNA, the CDR3 is TGCAGCGTTGCGGACGGATACACCGGGGAGCTGTTTTTT. Translation: CSVADGYTGELFF.

This clonotype was recorded many times. J is TRBJ2-3 and V is TRBV28; D may be TRBD2 (6 bases). Trimming shortened V by 5 bases and J by 4 bases, and 19 bases separated the two germline ends. Germline V gives CDR1 MDHEN, CDR2 SYDVKM. This CDR3 comprises 16 residues. The CDR3 nucleotides read TGTGCCAGCAGTACCGGGACTCCCTGGGTCCCAGATACGCAGTATTTT. Its translation is CASSTGTPWVPDTQYF.

With regard to this clonotype: A read error is possible here, since a much larger clone lies one base away. The chain couples TRBV4-3 to TRBJ2-7, with 10 bases that match TRBD2. Germline CDR1 is LGHNA and CDR2 is YSLEER. The CDR3 covers 18 residues. V dropped 2 bases and J dropped 5; count of bases not matched to a gene: 15. The CDR3 reads CASSQSWTSGMGSNEQYF. The CDR3 DNA sequence: TGCGCCAGCAGCCAATCTTGGACTAGCGGTATGGGTAGCAACGAGCAGTACTTC.

This clonotype was detected only a few times. V and J are TRBV4-1 and TRBJ2-4; a possible D gene is TRBD1 (6 bases). CDR1 is MGHRA, CDR2 YSYEKL, per germline. This CDR3 contains 15 residues. Trimming pared 0 bases from V and 5 bases from J, leaving 11 bases between. The CDR3 protein is CASSQDGGRQNIQYF. CDR3 nucleotide sequence: TGCGCCAGCAGCCAAGATGGGGGCCGCCAAAACATTCAGTACTTC.

This chain uses TRBV4-3 with TRBJ2-3; D is unclear. From germline, CDR1 is LGHNA and CDR2 YSLEER. V gave up 0 bases and J gave up 6 bases, with 10 bases separating them. This CDR3 region has 14 residues. The DNA of the CDR3 is TGCGCCAGCAGCCAAGAATTTCCCCGGGATACGCAGTATTTT. Its protein product is CASSQEFPRDTQYF.

The V call is TRBV10-2, the J call TRBJ1-5; 7 positions agree with TRBD1. The CDR3 consists of 14 residues. V was clipped by 5 bases and J by 6 bases; unmatched bases: 7. Germline V lookup: CDR1 WSHSY, CDR2 SAAADI. Here the CDR3 DNA reads TGCGCCAGCAGTCTTGGACAGGAGGGTCAGCCCCAGCATTTT. It yields the protein CASSLGQEGQPQHF.

The chain joins TRBV5-1 to TRBJ2-7; no clear D gene. Germline lookup yields CDR1 SGHRS and CDR2 YFSETQ. V shed 0 bases and J shed 3 bases, with 7 bases lying between them. The length of the CDR3 is 13 residues. CDR3 sequence: CASSLALDYEQYF. The CDR3 region has the DNA TGCGCCAGCAGCTTGGCCTTAGACTACGAGCAGTACTTC.

This clonotype has a handful of counts. This sequence joins TRBV7-9 and TRBJ1-6; the D is unclear. The CDR3 runs to 15 residues. Germline assignment: CDR1 SEHNR and CDR2 FQNEAQ (reference sequence). V was trimmed by 5 bases and J by 4 bases, leaving 12 bases between them. The DNA for the CDR3 is TGTGCCAGCAGCCCCCCCGGGGAATATAATTCACCCCTCCACTTT. Protein product: CASSPPGEYNSPLHF.

This clonotype was seen a handful of times. The chain carries TRBV6-2 or TRBV6-3 and TRBJ1-5; no firm D call. The CDR3 totals 13 residues. From germline, CDR1 is MNHEY and CDR2 SVGEGT. Trimming stripped 0 bases from V and 6 bases from J, with 6 bases between. CDR3 loop: CASSYSIAQPQHF. The CDR3 region has the DNA TGTGCCAGCAGTTACTCGATCGCTCAGCCCCAGCATTTT.

This clonotype turned up a few times. The junction departs from the called germline gene at one end, perhaps through a read error. This chain joins TRBV13 and TRBJ2-1; possible D gene TRBD2, 6 bases. CDR3 size: 16 residues. Germline V CDR1 and CDR2: PRHDT, FYEKMQ (reference sequence). The CDR3 nucleotides are TGTGCCAGCAGCCTAGGGGCGGGGAGCTCCTACAATGAGCAGTTCTTC. It specifies CASSLGAGSSYNEQFF.

Remarks on this clonotype: One end of the junction fails to match germline, which may point to a read error. V is TRBV23-1 and J is TRBJ1-1; 8 bases fit TRBD1. TRBV23-1 belongs to the ORF category, with a function that is uncertain. This CDR3 region has 17 residues. CDR3 in DNA: TGCGCCAGCAGTCAACCCTCGGGGACAGGACGAAACACTGACGCTTTCTTT. The encoded protein is CASSQPSGTGRNTDAFF.

This clonotype turned up a few times. The genes are TRBV20-1 and TRBJ2-7, with unresolved D. CDR3 length: 13 amino acids. V dropped 3 bases and J dropped 0 bases, with 9 bases sitting between them. The V gene's germline CDR1 is DFQATT and CDR2 SNEGSKA (reference sequence). This chain's CDR3 is CSARSWNSYEQYF. The CDR3 DNA follows: TGCAGTGCTAGGTCGTGGAACTCCTACGAGCAGTACTTC.

This clonotype was observed a few times. This chain joins TRBV28 and TRBJ1-5, with a tentative D call TRBD1 (6 bases). The V gene's germline CDR1 is MDHEN and CDR2 SYDVKM. The CDR3 is made up of 14 amino acids. Trimming pared 5 bases from V and 3 bases from J, leaving 11 bases between. DNA for the CDR3: TGTGCCAGCAGTCCACAGGGTTTCAATCAGCCCCAGCATTTT. It yields the protein CASSPQGFNQPQHF.

Worth noting for this clonotype: This sequence may be a read error, since a much larger clone differs from it by one base. Since no conserved phenylalanine or tryptophan closes the CDR3, a read error is the likely cause. This chain links TRBV13 with TRBJ1-2, with D perhaps TRBD1 (5 bases). The CDR3 loop spans 13 amino acids. Trimming took off 8 bases at V and 1 base at J, with 11 bases between the two ends. The germline CDR1 and CDR2 sequences are PRHDT and FYEKMQ (reference sequence). CDR3 nucleotides: TGTGCCAGCTCAGCGGGACTTAACTATGGCTACACCCTC. As protein: CASSAGLNYGYTL.

The V call is TRBV20-1, the J call TRBJ2-2; unclear D gene. Germline CDR1 and CDR2: DFQATT and SNEGSKA (reference sequence). V was pared by 0 bases and J by 6 bases, with 11 bases between. The CDR3 extends over 14 amino acids. The CDR3 coding sequence is TGCAGTGCTAGAGATCTTTCACTTCCCGGGGAGCTGTTTTTT. Amino acid sequence: CSARDLSLPGELFF.

This clonotype turned up a few times. The chain carries TRBV28 and TRBJ2-1; TRBD2 aligns across 7 bases. This CDR3 comprises 15 residues. The V segment lost 5 bases and the J segment 0 bases; nucleotides outside the gene matches: 4. CDR1 and CDR2 from the germline V gene are MDHEN and SYDVKM. The CDR3 DNA reads as TGTGCCAGCAGTCCTCGACTAGCCTCCTACAATGAGCAGTTCTTC. Its protein product is CASSPRLASYNEQFF.

This clonotype came up many times. The J gene is TRBJ2-7, the V gene TRBV28; tentatively, D is TRBD1 (5 bases). The CDR3 has 11 residues. V lost 5 bases and J lost 6, with 8 bases in between. Germline V gene sequence: CDR1 MDHEN, CDR2 SYDVKM. CDR3 residues: CASSQTAEQYF. The CDR3 DNA is TGTGCCAGCAGTCAGACAGCCGAGCAGTACTTC.

J is TRBJ1-6 and V is TRBV7-6; D remains ambiguous. V gave up 0 bases and J gave up 7 bases, with 10 bases separating them. This CDR3 contains 15 residues. Germline lookup yields CDR1 SGHVS and CDR2 FNYEAQ. CDR3 sequence (DNA): TGTGCCAGCAGCTTAGCGGATAGCAACAATTCACCCCTCCACTTT. Translating gives CASSLADSNNSPLHF.

As concerns this clonotype: One junction end disagrees with the germline gene, perhaps due to a read error. This sequence joins TRBV2 and TRBJ2-5; D might be TRBD1 (6 bases). This CDR3 spans 13 amino acids. Germline assignment: CDR1 SNHLY and CDR2 FYNNEI. CDR3 region: CASARWGQEPQYF. CDR3 nucleotide sequence: TGTGCCAGCGCCCGGTGGGGGCAAGAGCCCCAGTACTTC.

The rearrangement links TRBV4-3 to TRBJ1-5, with a tentative D call TRBD1 (6 bases). This CDR3 has 15 amino acids. Between the trimmed V and J ends, which lost 0 bases and 6 bases, there was a span of 12 bases. In germline, CDR1 is LGHNA, CDR2 YSLEER. CDR3 DNA sequence: TGCGCCAGCAGCCAAGACTGGGCAGGGGCTCAGCCCCAGCATTTT. As protein: CASSQDWAGAQPQHF.

In this sample, this clonotype turned up a few times. The chain carries TRBV5-1 and TRBJ2-1; no definite D call. This CDR3 is built from 11 residues. Germline V gene data show CDR1 as SGHRS and CDR2 as YFSETQ. The V end was cut by 6 bases, the J end by 9 bases, with 10 bases between. This CDR3 is CASNEAAEQFF. The CDR3 DNA sequence: TGCGCCAGCAACGAGGCGGCTGAGCAGTTCTTC.

A few counts support this clonotype. The chain couples TRBV29-1 to TRBJ2-5, with a weak D call TRBD1 (5 bases). CDR3 size: 15 residues. From germline, CDR1 is SQVTM and CDR2 ANQGSEA. The V and J ends lost 2 bases and 2 bases respectively, with 15 bases between them. This CDR3 reads CSVETGENRQETQYF. CDR3 DNA sequence: TGCAGCGTTGAAACGGGTGAAAACAGGCAAGAGACCCAGTACTTC.

The genes are TRBV4-1 and TRBJ2-1; no reliable D call. V was clipped by 4 bases and J by 7 bases, with 17 bases between them. CDR3 size: 15 residues. CDR1 is MGHRA and CDR2 is YSYEKL in the germline V gene. CDR3 sequence reads: CASSRDAVLSNEQFF. The CDR3 DNA is TGCGCCAGCAGCCGAGATGCCGTCCTTAGTAATGAGCAGTTCTTC.

This clonotype was detected many times. J is TRBJ2-3 and V is TRBV27; D is uncertain. There are 14 residues in the CDR3. V was shortened by 2 bases and J by 0 bases, with 6 bases between the two germline ends. The V gene's germline CDR1 is MNHEY and CDR2 SMNVEV (reference sequence). The CDR3, as DNA: TGTGCCAGCAGTTTAATCGGGAGCACAGATACGCAGTATTTT. It translates to CASSLIGSTDTQYF.

The table lists this clonotype with many counts. The chain joins TRBV5-5 to TRBJ2-7; D unclear. V lost 4 bases to trimming and J lost 0 bases, with 11 bases between them. Germline CDR1 reads SGHKS; CDR2 reads YYEKEE (reference sequence). This CDR3 has 14 amino acids. This CDR3 reads CASSTTVSSYEQYF. In nucleotides, the CDR3 is TGTGCCAGCAGCACGACCGTGAGCTCCTACGAGCAGTACTTC.

This clonotype was recorded at least ten times. The rearrangement uses TRBV9 and TRBJ2-4, with D possibly being TRBD1 (5 bases). The V gene lost 4 bases and the J gene lost 5 bases, with 7 bases spanning the gap. Germline assignment: CDR1 SGDLS and CDR2 YYNGEE. This CDR3 is built from 12 residues. This CDR3 is CASSQQENIQYF. For the CDR3, the DNA is TGTGCCAGCAGCCAACAGGAAAACATTCAGTACTTC. The variable domain in full, with the rest retrieved from reference TRBV9 and TRBJ2-4, is DSGVTQTPKHLITATGQRVTLRCSPRSGDLSVYWYQQSLDQGLQFLIQYYNGEERAKGNILERFSAQQFPDLHSELNLSSLELGDSALYFCASSQQENIQYFGAGTRLSVL.